This T cell receptor (beta chain) was captured by sequencing in a study of shared clonotypes between healthy human individuals. Study-level points and caveats: Rarefaction demonstrated incomplete sorted-subset sequencing despite large depth. A generally larger estimated richness was seen in naive subsets than in memory subsets.

Trimming at V came to 1 base and at J to 6 bases, leaving 6 bases not matched to a gene. The CDR3 loop spans 14 amino acids. Germline values: CDR1 MNHNS, CDR2 SASEGT. Researchers ran the assay at a deep level. Methods used by the authors: Filtering differed, since immunoSEQ gave only junction sequences and no quality scores. Generated by immunoSEQ multiplex PCR, the TCRdb table keeps only in-frame clones and is missing some. That table gives V, J and clone size, and the DNA gave D and trimming. This table holds about 1.1 million clones, approximately 80% found once. Comment on this clone: Its antigen is unknown.

Sequenced sample: memory CD4+ T cells from PBMCs. Subset noted: CD45RA-negative fraction. This TCR came from a man between 18 and 35 years old in good health. Some clones in this sample may be carry-over from other donors' samples. The chain joins TRBV6-1 to TRBJ2-7; 7 bases match TRBD2. CDR3 nucleotides: TGTGCCAGCAGTGAAGGGGTAGGGGAGGGCGAGCAGTACTTC. This codes for CASSEGVGEGEQYF.